Below are 9 T cell receptor beta chains sequenced from a single sample in a study of T cells in Graves' hyperthyroidism and ophthalmopathy. The TCR beta CDR3 regions underwent amplification using RNA transcripts as the source. HTBI primers were the set used in a first-round RT-PCR of the TCR CDR3. MiXCR was run by TCRdb on the multiplex PCR reads, yielding one entry per CDR3 protein. The table has approximately 640,000 distinct CDR3 sequences, around 16% seen once. Input material: blood. These receptors came from a woman aged 25 to 39 with Graves' hyperthyroidism.

This clonotype was found a few times. The rearrangement links TRBV6-1 to TRBJ1-1, with 7 bases fitting TRBD1. The CDR3 loop spans 14 amino acids. Germline CDR1 is MNHNS and CDR2 is SASEGT. J lost 5 bases, V lost 6 bases, and 9 bases had no gene match. The CDR3 nucleotides are TGTGCCAGCAGGGCCTTGACAGGGAAGACTGAAGCTTTCTTT. Residues: CASRALTGKTEAFF.

This clonotype was seen more than once but under ten times. The genes are TRBV28 and TRBJ1-5; D gene ambiguous. From germline, CDR1 is MDHEN and CDR2 SYDVKM. CDR3 size: 14 residues. V lost 4 bases and J 9 bases, leaving 16 bases between the germline ends. This chain's CDR3 is CASSSGSLLPPQHF. As DNA, the CDR3 is TGTGCCAGCAGTTCCGGGTCCCTCCTTCCGCCCCAGCATTTT.

This clonotype was seen many times. The chain employs TRBV6-1 and TRBJ2-7, with a tentative D call TRBD2 (6 bases). The CDR3 contains 13 residues. Trimming pared 7 bases from V and 4 bases from J, leaving 14 bases between. Per the germline V gene, CDR1 is MNHNS and CDR2 is SASEGT. This CDR3 reads CASTKVAGYEQYF. The CDR3 nucleotides are TGTGCCAGCACTAAGGTTGCGGGGTACGAGCAGTACTTC.

This clonotype was counted many times. This chain links TRBV7-6 with TRBJ2-2; D not certain. This CDR3 contains 11 residues. Germline V gene data show CDR1 as SGHVS and CDR2 as FNYEAQ. V was clipped by 6 bases and J by 6 bases, with 5 bases between them. The CDR3 is CASRESGELFF. In DNA, the CDR3 is TGTGCCAGCAGGGAGTCCGGGGAGCTGTTTTTT.

The chain combines TRBV2 with TRBJ2-2, with D perhaps TRBD2 (6 bases). The CDR3 sequence is 13 residues long. Germline assignment: CDR1 SNHLY and CDR2 FYNNEI. V was clipped by 7 bases and J by 6 bases, with 12 bases between them. The CDR3 region has the DNA TGTGCCAGCAAAGGGACTCTCGCCGGGGAGCTGTTTTTT. Translating gives CASKGTLAGELFF.

At least ten counts were recorded for this clonotype. The chain combines TRBV28 with TRBJ2-7, with D possibly matching TRBD2 (6 bases). Deletions cut 6 bases from V and 3 bases from J, with 12 bases between. The CDR3 loop spans 13 amino acids. Germline assignment: CDR1 MDHEN and CDR2 SYDVKM. The CDR3 DNA reads TGTGCCAGCAGCTTACTGGGAGGCTACGAGCAGTACTTC. It specifies CASSLLGGYEQYF.

The V gene is TRBV30, the J gene TRBJ2-3; 13 bases fit TRBD2. The CDR3 extends over 20 amino acids. V was clipped by 0 bases and J by 0 bases; unmatched bases: 12. Germline-derived CDR1 and CDR2 are GTSNPN and SVGIG (reference sequence). The CDR3 spells CAWSVAVPGLAGRSTDTQYF. The CDR3 DNA follows: TGTGCCTGGAGTGTAGCCGTCCCGGGACTAGCGGGACGAAGCACAGATACGCAGTATTTT.

This clonotype was detected a few times. This rearrangement joins TRBV6-2 or TRBV6-3 to TRBJ2-1; D is undetermined. Looked up from germline, CDR1 is MNHEY and CDR2 is SVGEGT. The CDR3 length is 14 residues. Trimming took off 7 bases at V and 5 bases at J, with 15 bases between the two ends. In nucleotides, the CDR3 is TGTGCCAGCAACCCCTGGGCGGATAACAATGAGCAGTTCTTC. It yields the protein CASNPWADNNEQFF.

In the case of this clonotype: This sequence may be a read error, since a much larger clone differs from it by one base. The chain combines TRBV20-1 with TRBJ2-1, with TRBD2 as a possible D gene (5 bases). From germline, CDR1 is DFQATT and CDR2 SNEGSKA (reference sequence). The CDR3 sequence is 16 residues long. Trimming removed 5 bases at V and 3 bases at J, with 20 bases between. The CDR3, as DNA: TGCAGTGCTGGTTCACTAGGTTCCCTCCTCTACAATGAGCAGTTCTTC. It translates to CSAGSLGSLLYNEQFF.